A selection of T cell receptor beta chains follows, all from one sample in a study of blood T cell repertoires in COVID-19. TCRdb keeps only in-frame clones here, not all; method: immunoSEQ multiplex PCR. The sample lists about 100,000 clones, 80% occurring once. The sample taken for sequencing was peripheral blood. The receptors shown here come from a man between 65 and 85 years old with active or convalescent COVID-19. The CDR3 runs from the conserved cysteine through the conserved F or W. Fields, in order: V gene, D gene, clone size, J gene, CDR3 DNA, CDR3 protein. D genes are given only for firm matches. Clone size is shown for a subset of rows, as once, few, many or a class of expanded clone.

v_call: TRBV2
d_call: TRBD2
clone_size: -
j_call: TRBJ2-1
cdr3_nt: TGTGCCAGCATTAACGGACTAGGGGACAATGAGCAGTTCTTC
cdr3_aa: CASINGLGDNEQFF

v_call: TRBV4-1
d_call: -
clone_size: -
j_call: TRBJ1-3
cdr3_nt: TGCGCCAGCAGCCAAGATAGAGAAAAGATCTCTGGAAACACCATATATTTT
cdr3_aa: CASSQDREKISGNTIYF

v_call: TRBV20-1
d_call: -
clone_size: few
j_call: TRBJ2-4
cdr3_nt: TGCAGTGCCAATCAGGAAAACATTCAGTACTTC
cdr3_aa: CSANQENIQYF

v_call: TRBV27
d_call: -
clone_size: -
j_call: TRBJ2-1
cdr3_nt: TGTGCCAGCAGTCCGACCCCGTGGGAGCTCCACAATGAGCAGTTCTTC
cdr3_aa: CASSPTPWELHNEQFF

v_call: TRBV4-1
d_call: -
clone_size: once
j_call: TRBJ1-4
cdr3_nt: TGCGCCAGCAGCTTCACAGGCACGAGTAATGAAAAACTGTTTTTT
cdr3_aa: CASSFTGTSNEKLFF

v_call: TRBV6-5
d_call: TRBD1
clone_size: -
j_call: TRBJ1-6
cdr3_nt: TGTGCCAGCAGAGGACAGGGGATCTCTTCACCCCTCCACTTT
cdr3_aa: CASRGQGISSPLHF

v_call: TRBV20-1
d_call: TRBD1
clone_size: -
j_call: TRBJ1-6
cdr3_nt: TGCAGTGCTAGTACAGGGGAGTCACCCCTCCACTTT
cdr3_aa: CSASTGESPLHF

v_call: TRBV7-9
d_call: -
clone_size: -
j_call: TRBJ2-7
cdr3_nt: TGTGCCAGCAGCTCAACAGGGTTTTGGGAGCAGTACTTC
cdr3_aa: CASSSTGFWEQYF

v_call: TRBV5-4
d_call: -
clone_size: -
j_call: TRBJ2-3
cdr3_nt: TGTGCCAGCAGCTTACATGGGACTGGCACAGATACGCAGTATTTT
cdr3_aa: CASSLHGTGTDTQYF

v_call: TRBV24-1
d_call: -
clone_size: -
j_call: TRBJ2-5
cdr3_nt: TGTGCCACCAGTGATAAAGGACAGCCGGATTCAACCTATTACGAGACCCAGTACTTC
cdr3_aa: CATSDKGQPDSTYYETQYF

v_call: TRBV7-9
d_call: -
clone_size: few
j_call: TRBJ1-1
cdr3_nt: TGTGCCAGCAGCGCCTGGGGGGGGCGCGTGAACACTGAAGCTTTCTTT
cdr3_aa: CASSAWGGRVNTEAFF

v_call: TRBV9
d_call: -
clone_size: -
j_call: TRBJ1-1
cdr3_nt: TGTGCCAGCAGCACAGCGACAGGCCGGAACACTGAAGCTTTCTTT
cdr3_aa: CASSTATGRNTEAFF

v_call: TRBV10-1
d_call: TRBD1
clone_size: -
j_call: TRBJ1-4
cdr3_nt: TGCGCCAGCAACCCGGACAGGGACGGGCTTACTAATGAAAAACTGTTTTTT
cdr3_aa: CASNPDRDGLTNEKLFF

v_call: TRBV27
d_call: -
clone_size: -
j_call: TRBJ2-6
cdr3_nt: TGTGCCACCAGCTACAGCTCTGGGGCCAACGTCCTGACTTTC
cdr3_aa: CATSYSSGANVLTF

v_call: TRBV19
d_call: TRBD1
clone_size: -
j_call: TRBJ1-2
cdr3_nt: TGTGCCAGTAGTGTATTCCGGGACAGGGATTCAGATGGCTACACCTTC
cdr3_aa: CASSVFRDRDSDGYTF

v_call: TRBV7-3
d_call: TRBD2
clone_size: -
j_call: TRBJ2-2
cdr3_nt: TGTGCCAGCAGCTTAGTCGGGGGGAGAACCGGGGAGCTGTTTTTT
cdr3_aa: CASSLVGGRTGELFF

v_call: TRBV13
d_call: TRBD1
clone_size: -
j_call: TRBJ1-6
cdr3_nt: TGTGCCAGCTCGTGGGGCCTCAGGGGGCTTAATTCACCCCTCCACTTT
cdr3_aa: CASSWGLRGLNSPLHF

v_call: TRBV5-1
d_call: -
clone_size: -
j_call: TRBJ2-1
cdr3_nt: TGCGCCAGCAGCTTGGAGGCGGGGTACAATGAGCAGTTCTTC
cdr3_aa: CASSLEAGYNEQFF

v_call: TRBV6-1
d_call: TRBD1
clone_size: -
j_call: TRBJ2-3
cdr3_nt: TGTGCCAGCAGTGAAGGGGACAGGGGTGATACGCAGTATTTT
cdr3_aa: CASSEGDRGDTQYF

v_call: TRBV6-2/TRBV6-3
d_call: TRBD1
clone_size: -
j_call: TRBJ2-2
cdr3_nt: TGTGCCAGCAGTTACCTCACGGACAGGCCCGCGGGCACCGGGGAGCTGTTTTTT
cdr3_aa: CASSYLTDRPAGTGELFF

v_call: TRBV5-4
d_call: -
clone_size: few
j_call: TRBJ2-7
cdr3_nt: TGTGCCAGCAGCCCAACGGGGTCTCAGACCTACGAGCAGTACTTC
cdr3_aa: CASSPTGSQTYEQYF

v_call: TRBV5-6
d_call: -
clone_size: once
j_call: TRBJ1-1
cdr3_nt: TGTGCCAGCAGCTTTCGCAGGGTGAACACTGAAGCTTTCTTT
cdr3_aa: CASSFRRVNTEAFF

v_call: TRBV4-3
d_call: -
clone_size: -
j_call: TRBJ1-1
cdr3_nt: TGCGCCAGCAGCCAAGGCCCGACAGTTTTGACTGAAGCTTTCTTT
cdr3_aa: CASSQGPTVLTEAFF

v_call: TRBV6-5
d_call: -
clone_size: -
j_call: TRBJ1-6
cdr3_nt: TGTGCCAGCAGCGCGGGGGGCTCCTATAATTCACCCCTCCACTTT
cdr3_aa: CASSAGGSYNSPLHF

v_call: TRBV7-8
d_call: TRBD2
clone_size: -
j_call: TRBJ2-3
cdr3_nt: TGTGCCAGCAGCCCGCGGACTAGCGGGGGGGTAACAGATACGCAGTATTTT
cdr3_aa: CASSPRTSGGVTDTQYF

v_call: TRBV3-1/TRBV3-2
d_call: TRBD2
clone_size: -
j_call: TRBJ2-7
cdr3_nt: TGTGCCAGCAGCCAATCGAAGCGGGAGTGGAACGAGCAGTACTTC
cdr3_aa: CASSQSKREWNEQYF

v_call: TRBV3-1/TRBV3-2
d_call: -
clone_size: -
j_call: TRBJ1-3
cdr3_nt: TGTGCCAGCAGCCAAGTGTCAGCTGGAAACACCATATATTTT
cdr3_aa: CASSQVSAGNTIYF

v_call: TRBV11-1
d_call: TRBD2
clone_size: -
j_call: TRBJ2-2
cdr3_nt: TGTGCCAGCAGCACGGCGGGGGGGCGGACCGGGGAGCTGTTTTTT
cdr3_aa: CASSTAGGRTGELFF

v_call: TRBV4-3
d_call: -
clone_size: -
j_call: TRBJ1-2
cdr3_nt: TGCGCCAGCAGCCATGCTTCCAGGGAAGGCTACACCTTC
cdr3_aa: CASSHASREGYTF

v_call: TRBV11-3
d_call: TRBD1
clone_size: -
j_call: TRBJ2-1
cdr3_nt: TGTGCCAGCAGCTTTACCGGGACAGGGGTAAACAATGAGCAGTTCTTC
cdr3_aa: CASSFTGTGVNNEQFF